This T cell receptor beta chain appears in the sequencing data of a study of shared clonotypes between healthy human individuals. Trimming stripped 0 bases from V and 5 bases from J, with 16 bases between. The length of the CDR3 is 15 residues. From germline, CDR1 is SQVTM and CDR2 ANQGSEA. On this clone: Its cognate antigen is unknown.

It was across several immunoSEQ plates that each subset's genomic DNA was evenly split. Profiling relied on immunoSEQ multiplex PCR, and the TCRdb table lists in-frame clones only, not all of them. The data contain about 490,000 clones, 70% to 80% of them seen just once; the ten biggest clones take up around 12%. General observations from the study: Among donors, clonotype sharing was expected to be affected by sequencing depth.

Healthy adults negative for HIV, lacking recent acute infections or vaccinations, served as donors. The TCR sequence derives from a woman aged 40-49 years in good health. Some clones in this sample may be carry-over from other donors' samples. Source material: PBMCs. This chain connects TRBV29-1 to TRBJ1-2; tentative D call: TRBD1 (6 bases). Here the CDR3 reads CSVEDQRTAFYGYTF. For the CDR3, the DNA is TGCAGCGTTGAAGATCAGCGGACAGCCTTTTATGGCTACACCTTC. The full variable domain, with the rest looked up from reference TRBV29-1 and TRBJ1-2, is SAVISQKPSRDICQRGTSLTIQCQVDSQVTMMFWYRQQPGQSLTLIATANQGSEATYESGFVIDKFPISRPNLTFSTLTVSNMSPEDSSIYLCSVEDQRTAFYGYTFGSGTRLTVV.